The count of the clone carrying this T cell receptor (beta chain) is one. What it binds is not known. This record comes from a study of neoadjuvant anti-PD-1 for oral cavity cancer. Study details: Nivolumab at 3 mg/kg was mostly given biweekly, three to four doses, pre-surgery.

Study conclusions and caveats: With a few patients per group, TCR findings need larger cohorts. Higher pretreatment Treg/Th17 ratios tracked higher pretreatment blood clonality.

Most PBMC samples had about 520 ng input DNA in six replicates. Sequencing was performed with immunoSEQ multiplex PCR; in TCRdb, only in-frame clones are kept and a portion is missing. The data hold around 14,000 clones, with about three quarters observed a single time. Time point here: after neoadjuvant nivolumab, at surgical resection. Sequenced here: PBMCs, sampled after nivolumab (anti-PD-1) treatment. The TCR sequence derives from a person between 40 and 85 years old with oral cavity squamous cell carcinoma.

CDR3 nucleotides: TGTGCCAGCAGCCCTACGGGGAATGAGCAGTTCTTC. Protein product: CASSPTGNEQFF. The rearrangement links TRBV7-3 to TRBJ2-1, with D possibly matching TRBD2 (5 bases). The CDR3 sequence is 12 residues long. Germline V lookup: CDR1 SGHTA, CDR2 FQGTGA. V was pared by 5 bases and J by 7 bases, with 9 bases between.